These 9 T cell receptor beta chains were sequenced from one sample in a study of blood T cell repertoires in COVID-19 (dated by TCRdb to about 2020). Library method: the immunoSEQ multiplex PCR assay. TCRdb mirrors the immuneACCESS table, restricted to in-frame sequences. Some clones are absent from its copies; in checked studies, under half trace to an unresolved V gene, and the reason for the others is unknown. The sample includes about 130,000 clones, with approximately 90% observed a single time. 10% of the sample is taken by the ten largest. Sequencing input: peripheral blood. Receptors were obtained from a middle-aged man with acute or convalescent COVID-19.

The chain links TRBV10-3 to TRBJ1-4; no clear D. From germline, CDR1 is ENHRY and CDR2 SYGVKD. The CDR3 length is 15 residues. V lost 4 bases to trimming and J lost 0 bases, with 9 bases between them. CDR3 residues: CAISGEGATNEKLFF. The CDR3 region has the DNA TGTGCCATCAGTGGTGAGGGAGCAACTAATGAAAAACTGTTTTTT.

V is TRBV6-6 and J is TRBJ1-2, with D perhaps TRBD1 (5 bases). The CDR3 runs 14 residues. The germline V gene has CDR1 MNHNY and CDR2 SVGAGI (reference sequence). V lost 2 bases and J 3 bases, leaving 10 bases between the germline ends. The CDR3 nucleotides are TGTGCCAGCAGTTACATGGGGGAGGACTATGGCTACACCTTC. Protein sequence: CASSYMGEDYGYTF.

J is TRBJ2-3 and V is TRBV7-2, with 11 bases matching TRBD2. Germline V gene lookup returns CDR1 SGHTA and CDR2 FQGNSA. The CDR3 has 16 residues. With V trimmed by 6 bases and J by 4 bases, 9 bases remained unmatched. The DNA of the CDR3 is TGTGCCAGCAGGCGTCATGGGACTAGCGGTGCAGATACGCAGTATTTT. Amino acids: CASRRHGTSGADTQYF.

The genes are TRBV11-2 and TRBJ2-7, with a weak D call TRBD1 (5 bases). The CDR3 extends over 15 amino acids. The V end lost 0 bases, the J end lost 2 bases, and 11 bases lay between the germline ends. Germline lookup yields CDR1 SGHAT and CDR2 FQNNGV. The CDR3 DNA sequence: TGTGCCAGCAGCTTAGACCAGGGAATAACCTACGAGCAGTACTTC. It yields the protein CASSLDQGITYEQYF.

This clone has just one count. The chain links TRBV6-4 to TRBJ1-2; 8 bases fit TRBD1. The germline gives CDR1 MRHNA, CDR2 SNTAGT. J lost 7 bases, V lost 4 bases, and 11 bases had no gene match. This CDR3 is 15 amino acids long. Here the CDR3 reads CASSVSSQGAAGYTF. The CDR3 DNA reads TGTGCCAGCAGTGTCTCTTCCCAGGGGGCGGCTGGCTACACCTTC.

The rearrangement joins TRBV2 to TRBJ1-6; D not resolved. V was clipped by 1 base and J by 9 bases, with 16 bases between them. The CDR3 runs 16 residues. Germline-derived CDR1 and CDR2 are SNHLY and FYNNEI. CDR3 region: CASSEGPRGRISPLHF. The CDR3 coding sequence is TGTGCCAGCAGTGAAGGCCCGCGAGGGCGGATTTCACCCCTCCACTTT. Filled out from reference TRBV2 and TRBJ1-6, the complete variable domain reads EPEVTQTPSHQVTQMGQEVILRCVPISNHLYFYWYRQILGQKVEFLVSFYNNEISEKSEIFDDQFSVERPDGSNFTLKIRSTKLEDSAMYFCASSEGPRGRISPLHFGNGTRLTVT.

The V and J genes are TRBV7-9 and TRBJ1-2, with a weak D call TRBD1 (6 bases). Germline values: CDR1 SEHNR, CDR2 FQNEAQ (reference sequence). V was cut by 1 base and J by 6 bases, with 18 bases left in between. The CDR3 contains 16 residues. The CDR3 region has the DNA TGTGCCAGCAGCTTAGAACTACCCAGGGGTGAGGATGGCTACACCTTC. This codes for CASSLELPRGEDGYTF. The entire variable domain, with the rest obtained from reference TRBV7-9 and TRBJ1-2, is as follows: DTGVSQNPRHKITKRGQNVTFRCDPISEHNRLYWYRQTLGQGPEFLTYFQNEAQLEKSRLLSDRFSAERPKGSFSTLEIQRTEQGDSAMYLCASSLELPRGEDGYTFGSGTRLTVV.

The chain carries TRBV4-1 and TRBJ1-2; D perhaps matches TRBD1 (6 bases). V was trimmed by 0 bases and J by 4 bases, leaving 18 bases between them. Germline loops: CDR1 MGHRA, CDR2 YSYEKL. The length of the CDR3 is 17 residues. This chain's CDR3 is CASSQEETGRGRYGYTF. DNA of the CDR3: TGCGCCAGCAGCCAAGAGGAAACAGGGCGCGGCCGCTATGGCTACACCTTC.

The chain recombines TRBV19 with TRBJ1-4; D is perhaps TRBD1 (5 bases). The V gene lost 7 bases and the J gene lost 2 bases, with 17 bases spanning the gap. Per the germline V gene, CDR1 is LNHDA and CDR2 is SQIVND (reference sequence). The CDR3 runs 16 residues. The CDR3 sequence is CASTARGWSTNEKLFF. The CDR3 DNA is TGTGCCAGTACCGCCCGGGGGTGGTCGACTAATGAAAAACTGTTTTTT.